Listed here are 13 T cell receptor beta chains from one sample, sequenced in a study of blood T cell repertoires in COVID-19. Profiling relied on immunoSEQ multiplex PCR, and the TCRdb table lists in-frame clones only, not all of them. The repertoire includes about 250,000 clones, 75% to 85% of them detected once, and around 5.2% sits in the top ten. Material: peripheral blood. These receptors were obtained from a human donor in a cohort sampled during active COVID-19.

This clone has only one observation. The CDR3 region has the DNA TGTGCCAGTAGACCTCGGACAGGTGGGAGTGAAAAACTGTTTTTT. It is translated as CASRPRTGGSEKLFF. The V call is TRBV19, the J call TRBJ1-4; 7 bases align to TRBD1. CDR3 length: 15 residues. V shed 6 bases and J 7 bases; nucleotides not matched to a gene: 11. Looked up from germline, CDR1 is LNHDA and CDR2 is SQIVND (reference sequence).

The chain recombines TRBV5-1 with TRBJ2-1, with a tentative D call TRBD1 (5 bases). Germline loops: CDR1 SGHRS, CDR2 YFSETQ. Trimming left V 1 base short and J 2 bases short, with 10 bases between. CDR3 length: 15 residues. The CDR3, as DNA: TGCGCCAGCAGCTTGCGGGCAGGGACCTACAATGAGCAGTTCTTC. Its protein product is CASSLRAGTYNEQFF. The complete variable domain, with remaining parts taken from reference TRBV5-1 and TRBJ2-1, reads KAGVTQTPRYLIKTRGQQVTLSCSPISGHRSVSWYQQTPGQGLQFLFEYFSETQRNKGNFPGRFSGRQFSNSRSEMNVSTLELGDSALYLCASSLRAGTYNEQFFGPGTRLTVL.

The chain combines TRBV9 with TRBJ1-4; a weak D match, TRBD1 (6 bases). CDR3 length equals 15 residues. Germline CDR1 is SGDLS and CDR2 is YYNGEE. V lost 4 bases, J lost 2 bases, and 12 bases lay in between. The CDR3 DNA reads TGTGCCAGCAGCCCCAGACAGGAGACTAATGAAAAACTGTTTTTT. Protein sequence: CASSPRQETNEKLFF.

This clone was seen only once. This chain uses TRBV21-1 with TRBJ1-1; the table's D gene call, TRBD1, was not cross checked with the DNA. TRBV21-1 is termed a pseudogene. The length of the CDR3 is 15 residues. The CDR3 protein is CASSMAGQGNTEAFF. As DNA, the CDR3 is TGTGCCAGCAGCATGGCAGGGCAGGGGAACACTGAAGCTTTCTTT.

This chain joins TRBV19 and TRBJ2-7; D remains unclear. V was trimmed by 5 bases and J by 0 bases, leaving 11 bases between them. The germline CDR1 and CDR2 sequences are LNHDA and SQIVND (reference sequence). This CDR3 contains 14 residues. For the CDR3, the DNA is TGTGCCAGTAGTCGGTCCCCCGACTCCTACGAGCAGTACTTC. This gives the protein CASSRSPDSYEQYF.

On this clone: A junction end diverges from the germline sequence, so it may reflect a read error. The chain employs TRBV3-1 (or the pseudogene TRBV3-2) and TRBJ1-2; 8 bases align to TRBD1. Germline CDR1 reads LGHDT; CDR2 reads YNNKEL (reference sequence). This CDR3 contains 14 residues. CDR3 in DNA: TGTGCCAGCAGCCTGCTCCGGGACAGGAATAAACTCCACTTC. It is translated as CASSLLRDRNKLHF.

CDR3 region: CASSLDHLAGGDGRDTQYF. The DNA for the CDR3 is TGTGCCAGCAGCTTAGATCACCTAGCGGGAGGGGACGGTAGAGATACGCAGTATTTT. This chain joins TRBV11-2 and TRBJ2-3; 12 nucleotides align to TRBD2. Per the germline V gene, CDR1 is SGHAT and CDR2 is FQNNGV. J gave up 5 bases and V 0 bases, and 12 bases lay outside the gene matches. The CDR3 has 19 residues. The variable domain in full, with the rest retrieved from reference TRBV11-2 and TRBJ2-3, is EAGVAQSPRYKIIEKRQSVAFWCNPISGHATLYWYQQILGQGPKLLIQFQNNGVVDDSQLPKDRFSAERLKGVDSTLKIQPAKLEDSAVYLCASSLDHLAGGDGRDTQYFGPGTRLTVL.

The J gene is TRBJ1-3, the V gene TRBV10-1, with D hard to call. V was cut by 6 bases and J by 0 bases, with 12 bases left in between. CDR1 is WNHNN and CDR2 is SYGVQD in the germline V gene (reference sequence). CDR3 length equals 15 residues. For the CDR3, the DNA is TGCGCCAGCAGCGCTCAGGCTATCTCTGGAAACACCATATATTTT. Translated, it gives CASSAQAISGNTIYF.

The chain joins TRBV9 to TRBJ1-6; 9 bases are a match to TRBD1. The germline CDR1 and CDR2 sequences are SGDLS and YYNGEE. The CDR3 length is 14 residues. V lost 2 bases and J lost 8; bases outside the gene matches: 2. CDR3 sequence (DNA): TGTGCCAGCAGCGTTACAGGGGGCGATTCACCCCTCCACTTT. Encoded protein: CASSVTGGDSPLHF.

J is TRBJ2-1 and V is TRBV7-2; 10 bases align to TRBD2. The V gene end was trimmed by 5 bases and the J gene end by 6 bases; junction bases not matched to a gene: 7. From germline, CDR1 is SGHTA and CDR2 FQGNSA. The CDR3 has 15 residues. The CDR3 nucleotides are TGTGCCAGCAGCCCCCAGCGGGGGGGCCCCAATGAGCAGTTCTTC. Protein product: CASSPQRGGPNEQFF.

The gene calls are TRBV4-2 and TRBJ1-6; 8 nucleotides line up with TRBD1. The germline gives CDR1 LGHNA, CDR2 YNFKEQ. Losses at the gene ends were 2 bases for V and 5 bases for J; bases not matched to a gene: 5. This CDR3 has 16 residues. The CDR3 coding sequence is TGTGCCAGCAGCCAACAACGGGACAGGAATAATTCACCCCTCCACTTT. Protein: CASSQQRDRNNSPLHF.

The V call is TRBV20-1, the J call TRBJ2-7, with a tentative D call TRBD2 (6 bases). Germline lookup yields CDR1 DFQATT and CDR2 SNEGSKA (reference sequence). The germline V and J ends were trimmed by 3 bases and 4 bases, with 13 bases remaining between them. The CDR3 is 13 amino acids. The CDR3 sequence: CSASQTSWYEQYF. CDR3 nucleotide sequence: TGCAGTGCTAGTCAGACTAGTTGGTACGAGCAGTACTTC.

This clone was detected only a few times. The chain recombines TRBV15 with TRBJ1-2, with TRBD1 as a possible D gene (5 bases). From germline, CDR1 is LNHNV and CDR2 YYDKDF (reference sequence). The CDR3 covers 13 residues. Trimming cost V 1 base and J 4 bases, with 7 bases left between them. The CDR3 region is CATSRAQGYGYTF. CDR3 in DNA: TGTGCCACCAGCAGAGCGCAGGGCTATGGCTACACCTTC. Based on the CDR3 plus reference TRBV15 and TRBJ1-2, the full variable domain is DAMVIQNPRYQVTQFGKPVTLSCSQTLNHNVMYWYQQKSSQAPKLLFHYYDKDFNNEADTPDNFQSRRPNTSFCFLDIRSPGLGDTAMYLCATSRAQGYGYTFGSGTRLTVV.